The rows below give T cell receptor beta chains drawn from one sample of a study of beta chain features in type 1 diabetes. Profiled with immunoSEQ multiplex PCR; TCRdb holds only in-frame clones, not every one. The sample has 500,000 to 800,000 clones, 9.5% to 15% seen once. Sequences were obtained from naive CD4+ T cells from blood. The source of these receptors is a young man with type 1 diabetes. Each CDR3 is given with its conserved first and last residue. The order of the fields is CDR3 DNA, CDR3 protein, D gene, J gene, clone size, V gene. D genes are given only for firm matches. Not all rows give a size; the values are once, few, many and, for expanded clones, a class.

TGTGCCAGCAGCTTACAGGGAACGAACACCGGGGAGCTGTTTTTT	CASSLQGTNTGELFF	NA	TRBJ2-2	few	TRBV7-2
TGTGCCAGCAGCTTAGTAGCGCGTACGAGGGAGACCCAGTACTTC	CASSLVARTRETQYF	NA	TRBJ2-5	few	TRBV7-2
TGTGCCAGCAGCGGTTGGAGTGAGCAGTTCTTC	CASSGWSEQFF	NA	TRBJ2-1	few	TRBV7-2
TGTGCCAGCAGTGGAGGCGGGAGCACAGATACGCAGTATTTT	CASSGGGSTDTQYF	NA	TRBJ2-3	NA	TRBV6-5
TGTGCCAGCAGCCCAAGCTGGACAAGCACAGATACGCAGTATTTT	CASSPSWTSTDTQYF	NA	TRBJ2-3	few	TRBV27
TGTGCCAGCTTTACCGGGACAGGGCAAGATACGCAGTATTTT	CASFTGTGQDTQYF	TRBD1	TRBJ2-3	NA	TRBV28
TGTGCCAGCAGCCAAAAGCGGGGCTATTGGGGAGATACGCAGTATTTT	CASSQKRGYWGDTQYF	TRBD2	TRBJ2-3	NA	TRBV7-2
TGTGCCAGCTCCTCACAGGGTAGACAGGGAGAAGAGACCCAGTACTTC	CASSSQGRQGEETQYF	TRBD1	TRBJ2-5	few	TRBV18
TGCAGCGGTCTGAAACACCTCGGGACTAGCGTAGAGACCCAGTACTTC	CSGLKHLGTSVETQYF	TRBD2	TRBJ2-5	few	TRBV29-1
TGCAGCGTTGAAGTCGCGGGGGGCAATGAGCAGTTCTTC	CSVEVAGGNEQFF	TRBD2	TRBJ2-1	few	TRBV29-1
TGTGCCTGGAGTGTCAGGTTTTACAATGAGCAGTTCTTC	CAWSVRFYNEQFF	NA	TRBJ2-1	few	TRBV30
TGTGCCAGCAGTAGCTCGACCGGGACAGATAATTCACCCCTCCACTTT	CASSSSTGTDNSPLHF	TRBD1	TRBJ1-6	NA	TRBV6-6
TGCAGCGTGGGGACAGGATTAAATGAAAAACTGTTTTTT	CSVGTGLNEKLFF	TRBD1	TRBJ1-4	NA	TRBV29-1
TGTGCCAGCAGCTTGTACCCTCGCGAGCAGTTCTTC	CASSLYPREQFF	NA	TRBJ2-1	few	TRBV7-2
TGTGCCAGCAGCTTAGCTGGGACAGGTGGGGATCAGCCCCAGCATTTT	CASSLAGTGGDQPQHF	TRBD1	TRBJ1-5	NA	TRBV7-2
TGCGCCAGCAGTCATGATGCTAGCGGTACGCAGTATTTT	CASSHDASGTQYF	TRBD2	TRBJ2-3	NA	TRBV23-1
TGTGCCAGCAGCTCGGGTCCGGTGGTCGATGAGCAGTTCTTC	CASSSGPVVDEQFF	NA	TRBJ2-1	NA	TRBV7-9
TGTGCCAGCAGCTTCCTCCAAGGGACAGCTAATGAAAAACTGTTTTTT	CASSFLQGTANEKLFF	TRBD1	TRBJ1-4	NA	TRBV11-2
TGTGCCAGCAGCCAGGTCCTAGCGGGGAATCGGGGGAATGAGCAGTTCTTC	CASSQVLAGNRGNEQFF	TRBD2	TRBJ2-1	NA	TRBV4-2
TGTGCCAGCAGCTTAGCGCAGGGGGAGGTCGGCTACACCTTC	CASSLAQGEVGYTF	TRBD1	TRBJ1-2	few	TRBV7-2
TGTGCCTGGAGCGGTACTAGCGGGGACAATGAGCAGTTCTTC	CAWSGTSGDNEQFF	TRBD2	TRBJ2-1	NA	TRBV30
TGCGCCAGCAGCCAAGATGGAGATAATTCACCCCTCCACTTT	CASSQDGDNSPLHF	NA	TRBJ1-6	few	TRBV4-1
TGTGCCAGCAGCTCGCGACACCCCTCACCCCTCCACTTT	CASSSRHPSPLHF	NA	TRBJ1-6	NA	TRBV11-3
TGTGCCTGGACCCTACCGGGGAGGCACGAAAAACTGTTTTTT	CAWTLPGRHEKLFF	NA	TRBJ1-4	few	TRBV30
TGTGCCAGCAGCCTGAGGACGGGTTCACAAGAGACCCAGTACTTC	CASSLRTGSQETQYF	NA	TRBJ2-5	NA	TRBV9
TGTGCCAGCAGTGTCGGAGGGGACCACAATGAGCAGTTCTTC	CASSVGGDHNEQFF	NA	TRBJ2-1	NA	TRBV6-4
TGTGCCAGCTCACCTCTTCCAGGCAATCAGCCCCAGCATTTT	CASSPLPGNQPQHF	NA	TRBJ1-5	few	TRBV18
TGTGCCAGCAGCCCAGGGGCCGAGCAGTACTTC	CASSPGAEQYF	NA	TRBJ2-7	few	TRBV11-2
TGTGCCAGCACCCCGCTGACGGCCATGAACACCGGGGAGCTGTTTTTT	CASTPLTAMNTGELFF	NA	TRBJ2-2	few	TRBV4-2
TGTGCCAGCAGCGCCGCAGGCAGCTCCTACGAGCAGTACTTC	CASSAAGSSYEQYF	NA	TRBJ2-7	NA	TRBV9
TGTGCCAGCAGTGAAACGTGGGGTGCTAACTATGGCTACACCTTC	CASSETWGANYGYTF	NA	TRBJ1-2	NA	TRBV25-1
TGTGCCAGCAGTTCTCCGGGCCAGACCGGGGAGCTGTTTTTT	CASSSPGQTGELFF	NA	TRBJ2-2	few	TRBV28
TGTGCCAGCAGTTACTCTTGGCAGGCTGGAAACACCATATATTTT	CASSYSWQAGNTIYF	NA	TRBJ1-3	few	TRBV6-5
TGCAGCGTTCACAGGATCCCGAACACTGAAGCTTTCTTT	CSVHRIPNTEAFF	NA	TRBJ1-1	few	TRBV29-1
TGTGCCAGCGGACACCGGGACAGGGCCTACGAGCAGTACTTC	CASGHRDRAYEQYF	TRBD1	TRBJ2-7	few	TRBV2
TGTGCCAGCAGCCCTACCCAGGGAAAATTCACAGATACGCAGTATTTT	CASSPTQGKFTDTQYF	NA	TRBJ2-3	NA	TRBV7-3
TGTGCCAGCAGCGTAGTCGGGACAGGGAGTGGCTACACCTTC	CASSVVGTGSGYTF	TRBD1	TRBJ1-2	few	TRBV9
TGTGCCATCAGCCCCGACAGGGGCCCTTACAATGAGCAGTTCTTC	CAISPDRGPYNEQFF	TRBD1	TRBJ2-1	few	TRBV10-3
TGTGCCAGCAGTCCCCGACAGTCGATGGGCGAGCAGTACTTC	CASSPRQSMGEQYF	NA	TRBJ2-7	few	TRBV6-5
TGCGCCAGCAGCCCTCTCGGGACTAGCTACTCCTACGAGCAGTACTTC	CASSPLGTSYSYEQYF	TRBD2	TRBJ2-7	NA	TRBV4-3
TGCGCCAGCAGCCAATTACCAGCGGGGGGCGATGAGCAGTTCTTC	CASSQLPAGGDEQFF	TRBD2	TRBJ2-1	NA	TRBV4-3
TGTGCCAGCAGCTTAGGGGCCGGGAGATTCCAAGAGACCCAGTACTTC	CASSLGAGRFQETQYF	NA	TRBJ2-5	NA	TRBV11-2